The source of this T cell receptor (beta chain) is a study of T cells after yellow fever vaccination. Across the study: Preparing low-cell-number fractions relied on SMART-Seq v4 Ultra Low Input.

CDR3 size: 13 residues. The V gene's germline CDR1 is GTSNPN and CDR2 SVGIG (reference sequence). The V end lost 2 bases, the J end lost 4 bases, and 8 bases lay between the germline ends. A word on this clonotype: As yet, its antigen is unknown.

In making TCR cDNA, 5'RACE template switching added a universal primer site and UMIs to it. TCRdb re-called the 5' RACE reads through MiXCR, storing one row per CDR3 protein. The sample consists of some 600,000 distinct CDR3 sequences, around 16% of them appearing once. General study results and limits: One caveat is that FACS-sorted repertoires could contain abundant clonotypes contaminating from the bulk population.

This rearrangement joins TRBV30 to TRBJ2-2; D is unclear. Material: PBMCs, obtained 5 to 6 days after the first yellow fever vaccination. The clonotype was recovered from a man aged 18 to 30 who received the YFV17D yellow fever vaccine. The CDR3 protein is CAWSQDGTGELFF. The CDR3 nucleotides are TGTGCCTGGAGTCAGGACGGCACCGGGGAGCTGTTTTTT.